Below are 11 T cell receptor beta chains sequenced from a single sample in a study of read filtering for tumor transcriptome and immune sequencing. The library was built from around 400 ng RNA with molecular barcoded adaptors for alpha/delta and beta/gamma chains. MiXCR, applied by TCRdb to the reads, yields one record per CDR3 protein. Of roughly 59,000 distinct CDR3 sequences detected, around 19% appear once; the ten largest clones hold 11%. The sequenced sample consisted of a population of CD138-negative cells sorted from bone marrow. The origin of the receptors is a donor over 35 with multiple myeloma.

In its sample, this clonotype was seen many times. The chain uses TRBV23-1 and TRBJ2-7, with D hard to call. TRBV23-1 is noted as an ORF with a role that remains uncertain. The CDR3 has 15 amino acids. Trimming stripped 2 bases from V and 3 bases from J, with 14 bases between. CDR3 DNA sequence: TGCGCCAGCAGTCAAGGGAAGCTACAACTCTACGAGCAGTACTTC. Its protein product is CASSQGKLQLYEQYF.

This clonotype came up many times. The genes are TRBV19 and TRBJ2-5; D is perhaps TRBD1 or TRBD2 (5 bases each). The CDR3 totals 15 residues. Per germline, CDR1 LNHDA and CDR2 SQIVND (reference sequence). Between the trimmed V and J ends, which lost 8 bases and 1 base, there was a span of 17 bases. In DNA, the CDR3 is TGTGCCAGTTCCCGAGGGGCTTTTAGCCAAGAGACCCAGTACTTC. Protein: CASSRGAFSQETQYF.

This clonotype showed up many times. The chain recombines TRBV29-1 with TRBJ2-1; 7 positions match TRBD2. With 7 bases clipped from V and 0 bases from J, the junction kept 6 bases outside the gene matches. In germline, CDR1 is SQVTM, CDR2 ANQGSEA. The CDR3 totals 14 residues. CDR3 amino acids: CSGGGGLSYNEQFF. CDR3 bases: TGCAGCGGGGGGGGGGGACTCTCCTACAATGAGCAGTTCTTC.

The gene calls are TRBV1 and TRBJ2-3; the D call of TRBD1 is as the table states it, not checked on the DNA. TRBV1 corresponds to a pseudogene. The CDR3 covers 17 residues. The CDR3 is CTSSQDPRGAQGDTQYF. The CDR3 DNA follows: TGCACCAGCAGCCAAGACCCCCGGGGCGCTCAGGGAGATACGCAGTATTTT.

This chain joins TRBV4-1 and TRBJ1-4; possibly TRBD1 for D (5 bases). CDR1 and CDR2 from the germline V gene are MGHRA and YSYEKL. The CDR3 is 15 residues long. V dropped 3 bases and J dropped 5 bases, with 13 bases sitting between them. The CDR3: CASSQGYRGNEKLFF. The CDR3 DNA reads TGCGCCAGCAGCCAGGGGTATAGGGGAAATGAAAAACTGTTTTTT.

This clonotype was observed a handful of times. The chain has TRBV12-3 or TRBV12-4 and TRBJ1-5; unclear D gene. The CDR3 spans 17 residues. The V and J ends lost 6 bases and 0 bases respectively, with 18 bases between them. The CDR3 spells CASSLPGPDYSNQPQHF. In DNA form, the CDR3 reads TGTGCCAGCAGCCTTCCTGGGCCAGACTATAGCAATCAGCCCCAGCATTTT.

In its sample, this clonotype was seen many times. The chain is built from TRBV5-1 and TRBJ2-1; 11 bases fit TRBD2. Germline V gene data show CDR1 as SGHRS and CDR2 as YFSETQ. The CDR3 contains 16 residues. Germline trimming cut 5 bases from V and 7 bases from J; bases unmatched to any gene: 11. CDR3 DNA sequence: TGCGCCAGCAGGCCCTTAGCGGGAGGGCCGGAAAATGAGCAGTTCTTC. This sequence encodes CASRPLAGGPENEQFF.

This clonotype was observed a few times. The chain has TRBV5-6 and TRBJ1-5, with D uncertain. Germline V gene data show CDR1 as SGHDT and CDR2 as YYEEEE. CDR3 length: 16 amino acids. V was cut by 0 bases and J by 4 bases, with 14 bases left in between. The CDR3: CASSLEMGLGNQPQHF. The CDR3, as DNA: TGTGCCAGCAGCTTGGAAATGGGGTTAGGAAATCAGCCCCAGCATTTT.

In this sample, this clonotype turned up many times. As DNA, the CDR3 is TGCGCCAGCAGCCTAGCCGGGACGTACTCCTACAATGAGCAGTTCTTC. The encoded protein is CASSLAGTYSYNEQFF. The chain uses TRBV5-1 and TRBJ2-1; D possibly matches TRBD1 or TRBD2 (5 bases each). The CDR3 is made up of 16 amino acids. Germline V gives CDR1 SGHRS, CDR2 YFSETQ. Deletions cut 4 bases from V and 0 bases from J, with 14 bases between. Full variable domain (remainder filled in from reference TRBV5-1 and TRBJ2-1): KAGVTQTPRYLIKTRGQQVTLSCSPISGHRSVSWYQQTPGQGLQFLFEYFSETQRNKGNFPGRFSGRQFSNSRSEMNVSTLELGDSALYLCASSLAGTYSYNEQFFGPGTRLTVL.

This clonotype was recorded a few times. This rearrangement joins TRBV7-2 to TRBJ1-5; the match to TRBD1 covers 8 bases. This CDR3 has 17 amino acids. Trimming at V came to 5 bases and at J to 6 bases, leaving 15 bases not matched to a gene. Per germline, CDR1 SGHTA and CDR2 FQGNSA. The CDR3 DNA is TGTGCCAGCAGCCCCGGACAGGGCGGGAATCAAGGTCAGCCCCAGCATTTT. Encoded protein: CASSPGQGGNQGQPQHF.

This clonotype was seen ten or more times. The chain combines TRBV20-1 with TRBJ2-7, with D hard to call. The CDR3 sequence is 11 residues long. CDR1 is DFQATT and CDR2 is SNEGSKA in the germline V gene (reference sequence). Trimming removed 5 bases at V and 4 bases at J, with 9 bases between. CDR3 DNA: TGCAGTGCTCTTTATGTTTACGAGCAGTACTTC. It specifies CSALYVYEQYF.